What follows describes a single T cell receptor (beta chain). Its antigen is not identified. The data were obtained in a study of T cell responses to AZD1222 COVID-19 vaccine. Study-level findings and limits: Females outnumbered males among donors, who were mostly white British; clonal diversity was possibly underestimated. All repertoire sampling was performed exclusively after the peak T cell response. Reportedly, nearly half the spike-specific TCRs target unmutated variant regions.

Here immunoSEQ multiplex PCR was the method, and the copy in TCRdb shows in-frame clones only, minus some. Here the sample spans approximately 52,000 clones, roughly 90% being singletons. This CDR3 contains 14 residues. The germline V gene has CDR1 SGHNT and CDR2 YYREEE (reference sequence). V was clipped by 0 bases and J by 7 bases, with 13 bases between them. Second doses at about 4 or about 12 weeks were pooled. J is TRBJ1-1 and V is TRBV5-4; TRBD1 might be the D (5 bases). The sequence was collected from an adult who received the AZD1222 COVID-19 vaccine. Sequenced material: peripheral blood, taken 28 days after the second AZD1222 dose. The DNA of the CDR3 is TGTGCCAGCAGCTTGGTAGGCTCCGGGGGTGAAGCTTTCTTT. Protein: CASSLVGSGGEAFF.